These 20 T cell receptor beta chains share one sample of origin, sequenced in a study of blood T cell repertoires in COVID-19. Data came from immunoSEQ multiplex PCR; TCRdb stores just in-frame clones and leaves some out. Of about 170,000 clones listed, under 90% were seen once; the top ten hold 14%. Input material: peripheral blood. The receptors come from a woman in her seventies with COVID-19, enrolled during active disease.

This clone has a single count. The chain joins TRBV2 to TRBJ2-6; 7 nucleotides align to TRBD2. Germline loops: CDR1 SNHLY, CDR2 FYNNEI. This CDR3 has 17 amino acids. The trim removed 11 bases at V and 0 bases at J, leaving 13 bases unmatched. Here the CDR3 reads CAGEGRGRHSGANVLTF. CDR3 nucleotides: TGTGCCGGTGAGGGGAGGGGCAGACACTCTGGGGCCAACGTCCTGACTTTC.

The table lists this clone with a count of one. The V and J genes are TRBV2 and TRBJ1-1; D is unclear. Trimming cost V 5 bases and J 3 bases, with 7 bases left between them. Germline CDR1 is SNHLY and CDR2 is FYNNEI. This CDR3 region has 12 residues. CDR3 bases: TGTGCCAGCAGTTCGACTTACACTGAAGCTTTCTTT. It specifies CASSSTYTEAFF.

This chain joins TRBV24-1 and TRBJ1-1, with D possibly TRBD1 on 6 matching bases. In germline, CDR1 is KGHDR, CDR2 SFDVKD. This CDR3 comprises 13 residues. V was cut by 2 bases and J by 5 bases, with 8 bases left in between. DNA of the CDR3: TGTGCCACCAGTGATTACACAGGGACTGAAGCTTTCTTT. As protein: CATSDYTGTEAFF.

The chain's CDR3 is CASRRGGSSYNEQFF. CDR3 nucleotides: TGTGCCAGCAGACGGGGGGGAAGCTCCTACAATGAGCAGTTCTTC. The chain carries TRBV5-5 and TRBJ2-1, with 8 bases matching TRBD2. Trimming took 5 bases from V and 0 from J; bases not matched to a gene: 4. The CDR3 extends over 15 amino acids. CDR1 is SGHKS and CDR2 is YYEKEE in the germline V gene (reference sequence).

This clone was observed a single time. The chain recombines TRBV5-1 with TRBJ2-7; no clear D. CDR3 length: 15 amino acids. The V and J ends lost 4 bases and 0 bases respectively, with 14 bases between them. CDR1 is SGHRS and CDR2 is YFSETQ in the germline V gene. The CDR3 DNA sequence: TGCGCCAGCAGCACTAACATGTTAAGCTCCTACGAGCAGTACTTC. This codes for CASSTNMLSSYEQYF.

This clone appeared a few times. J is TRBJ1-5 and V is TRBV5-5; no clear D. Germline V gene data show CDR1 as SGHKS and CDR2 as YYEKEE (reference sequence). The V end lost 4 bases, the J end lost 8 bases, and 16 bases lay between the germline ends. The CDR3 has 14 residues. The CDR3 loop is CASSNWIEEEPQHF. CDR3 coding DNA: TGTGCCAGCAGCAACTGGATAGAGGAGGAGCCCCAGCATTTT. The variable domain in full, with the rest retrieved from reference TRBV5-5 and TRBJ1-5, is DAGVTQSPTHLIKTRGQQVTLRCSPISGHKSVSWYQQVLGQGPQFIFQYYEKEERGRGNFPDRFSARQFPNYSSELNVNALLLGDSALYLCASSNWIEEEPQHFGDGTRLSIL.

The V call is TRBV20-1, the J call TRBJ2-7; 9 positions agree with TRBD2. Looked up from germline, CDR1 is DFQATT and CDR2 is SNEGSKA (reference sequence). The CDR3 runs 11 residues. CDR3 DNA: TGCAGCGTAGCGGGAGAGTTAGAGCAGTACTTC. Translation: CSVAGELEQYF.

CDR3 in amino acids: CSVSSGYEQYF. The CDR3 DNA follows: TGCAGCGTTTCTAGCGGCTACGAGCAGTACTTC. This chain joins TRBV29-1 and TRBJ2-7; 7 bases match TRBD2. The germline gives CDR1 SQVTM, CDR2 ANQGSEA. V lost 5 bases and J lost 3; bases outside the gene matches: 1. The CDR3 is 11 amino acids.

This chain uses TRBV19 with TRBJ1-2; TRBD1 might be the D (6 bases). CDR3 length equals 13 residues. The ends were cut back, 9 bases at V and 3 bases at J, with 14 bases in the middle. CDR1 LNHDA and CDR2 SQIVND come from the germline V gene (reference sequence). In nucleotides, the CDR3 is TGTGCCAGCTACAATTACAGGGACTATGGCTACACCTTC. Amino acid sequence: CASYNYRDYGYTF.

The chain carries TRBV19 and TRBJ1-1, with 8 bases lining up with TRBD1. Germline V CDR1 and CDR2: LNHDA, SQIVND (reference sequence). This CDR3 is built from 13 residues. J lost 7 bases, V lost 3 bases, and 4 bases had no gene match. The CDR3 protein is CASSIVGQGEAFF. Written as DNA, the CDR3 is TGTGCCAGTAGTATCGTCGGACAGGGTGAAGCTTTCTTT. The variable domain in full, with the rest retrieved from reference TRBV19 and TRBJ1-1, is DGGITQSPKYLFRKEGQNVTLSCEQNLNHDAMYWYRQDPGQGLRLIYYSQIVNDFQKGDIAEGYSVSREKKESFPLTVTSAQKNPTAFYLCASSIVGQGEAFFGQGTRLTVV.

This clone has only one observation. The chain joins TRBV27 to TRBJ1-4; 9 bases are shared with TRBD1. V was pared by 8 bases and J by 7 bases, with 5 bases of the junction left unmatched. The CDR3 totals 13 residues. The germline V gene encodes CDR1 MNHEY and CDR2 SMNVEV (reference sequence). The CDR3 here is CASARQGGEKLFF. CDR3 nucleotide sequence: TGTGCCAGCGCTCGACAGGGGGGTGAAAAACTGTTTTTT.

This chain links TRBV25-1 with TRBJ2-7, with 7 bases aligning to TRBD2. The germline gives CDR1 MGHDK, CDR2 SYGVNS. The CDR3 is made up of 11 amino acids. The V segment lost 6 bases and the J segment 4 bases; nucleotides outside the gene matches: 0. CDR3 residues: CASRREYEQYF. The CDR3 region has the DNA TGTGCCAGCAGGCGGGAGTACGAGCAGTACTTC.

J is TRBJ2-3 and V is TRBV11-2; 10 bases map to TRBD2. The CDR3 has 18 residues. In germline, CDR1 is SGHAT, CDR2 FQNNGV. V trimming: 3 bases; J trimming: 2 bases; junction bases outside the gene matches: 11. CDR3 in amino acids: CASSLVITSGAFTDTQYF. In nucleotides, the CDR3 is TGTGCCAGCAGCTTGGTGATAACTAGCGGGGCCTTCACAGATACGCAGTATTTT.

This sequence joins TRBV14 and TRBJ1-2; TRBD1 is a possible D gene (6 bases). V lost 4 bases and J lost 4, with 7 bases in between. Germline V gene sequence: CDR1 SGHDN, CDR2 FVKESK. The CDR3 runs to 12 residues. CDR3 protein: CASSPDSYGYTF. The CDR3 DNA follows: TGTGCCAGCAGCCCGGACAGCTATGGCTACACCTTC.

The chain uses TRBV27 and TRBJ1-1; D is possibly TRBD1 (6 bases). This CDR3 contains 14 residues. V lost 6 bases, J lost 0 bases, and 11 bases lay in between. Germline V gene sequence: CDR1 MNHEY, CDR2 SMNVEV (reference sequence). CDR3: CASRKQGMNTEAFF. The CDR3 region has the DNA TGTGCCAGCAGGAAACAGGGAATGAACACTGAAGCTTTCTTT.

This CDR3 is CASSVPISWNTEAFF. The CDR3 DNA is TGTGCCAGCAGCGTCCCCATTAGTTGGAACACTGAAGCTTTCTTT. V gene TRBV5-8 combines with J gene TRBJ1-1; D not certain. Trimming pared 4 bases from V and 1 base from J, leaving 14 bases between. The CDR3 runs 15 residues. Germline-derived CDR1 and CDR2 are SGHTS and YDEGEE. Supplemented by reference TRBV5-8 and TRBJ1-1, the full variable domain reads EAGVTQSPTHLIKTRGQQATLRCSPISGHTSVYWYQQALGLGLQFLLWYDEGEERNRGNFPPRFSGRQFPNYSSELNVNALELEDSALYLCASSVPISWNTEAFFGQGTRLTVV.

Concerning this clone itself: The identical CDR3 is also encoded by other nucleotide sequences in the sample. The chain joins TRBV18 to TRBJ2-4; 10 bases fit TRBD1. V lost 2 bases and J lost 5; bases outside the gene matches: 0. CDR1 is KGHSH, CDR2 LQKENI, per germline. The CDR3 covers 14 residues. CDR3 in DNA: TGTGCCAGCTCACCAGGGACAGGGGAAAACATTCAGTACTTC. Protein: CASSPGTGENIQYF.

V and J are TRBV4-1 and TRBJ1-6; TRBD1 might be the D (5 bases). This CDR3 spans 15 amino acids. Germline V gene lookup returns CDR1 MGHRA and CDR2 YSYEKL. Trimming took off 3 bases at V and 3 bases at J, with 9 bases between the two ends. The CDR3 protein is CASSQRQSYNSPLHF. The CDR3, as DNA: TGCGCCAGCAGCCAGCGACAGAGCTATAATTCACCCCTCCACTTT.

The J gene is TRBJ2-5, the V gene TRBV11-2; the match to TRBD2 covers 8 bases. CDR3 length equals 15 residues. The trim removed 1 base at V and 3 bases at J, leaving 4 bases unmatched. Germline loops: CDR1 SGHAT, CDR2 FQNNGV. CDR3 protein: CASSLGLAGKETQYF. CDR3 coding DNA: TGTGCCAGCAGCTTAGGGCTAGCGGGTAAAGAGACCCAGTACTTC.

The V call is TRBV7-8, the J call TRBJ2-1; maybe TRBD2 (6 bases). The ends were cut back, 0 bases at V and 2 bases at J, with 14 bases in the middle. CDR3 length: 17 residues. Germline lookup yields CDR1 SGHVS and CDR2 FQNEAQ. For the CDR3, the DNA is TGTGCCAGCAGCTTAGCGGCACGGGGGAGCGCCTACAATGAGCAGTTCTTC. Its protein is CASSLAARGSAYNEQFF. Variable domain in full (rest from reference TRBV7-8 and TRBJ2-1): GAGVSQSPRYKVAKRGQDVALRCDPISGHVSLFWYQQALGQGPEFLTYFQNEAQLDKSGLPSDRFFAERPEGSVSTLKIQRTQQEDSAVYLCASSLAARGSAYNEQFFGPGTRLTVL.